The rows below give T cell receptor beta chains drawn from one sample of a study of HIV-infected patients and healthy controls. One entry per CDR3 protein, called by TCRdb with MiXCR from the 5' RACE reads. Of about 13,000 distinct CDR3 sequences listed, roughly 11% are singletons. The sample taken for sequencing was blood. Receptors originate from an adult in good health. CDR3s leave out the opening cysteine and the closing phenylalanine or tryptophan. The D gene is left open where the match is weak. Expanded clones get a size class; other rows say once, few or many, or leave the size out.

v_call d_call clone_size cdr3_aa
TRBV7-8 NA medium-sized ASSLVRRAASNTEAF
TRBV28 NA few ASKVLNTEAF
TRBV5-5 NA medium-sized ASRIQGLGSTEAF
TRBV19 NA few ASSFDRAPGEQY
TRBV10-2 TRBD1 medium-sized ASSDSDGQGNQPQH
TRBV4-2 NA medium-sized ASSQGSSELYEQY
TRBV20-1 TRBD2 NA SAIRLAGGGETQY
TRBV12-3/TRBV12-4 NA medium-sized ANGRAGEQF
TRBV7-9 NA many ASSSPGLLYNEQF
TRBV6-1 NA NA ASSDPGTPEGPAQRPRTYEQY
TRBV10-2 NA many ASRGEVTGELF
TRBV28 TRBD2 NA ASSLRGETYEQY
TRBV2 NA medium-sized ASSNEGGWGNEQF
TRBV20-1 NA many SATGENAIGYT
TRBV20-1 TRBD1 NA SARGTGEYEQY
TRBV6-5 NA many ASSYSWTVNNSPLH
TRBV7-2 TRBD2 few ASSLTASGDLAKNIQY
TRBV5-1 TRBD1 many ASSLARTGSVTEAF